This TCR beta chain originates from a study of cytomegalovirus exposure and HLA in healthy donors. Assay: immunoSEQ multiplex PCR; the TCRdb copy retains only in-frame clones and omits some. There are some 170,000 clones in the sample; 84% occur only once, and roughly 10% lies in the top ten. Note on this clone: The antigen is undetermined.

General study findings and limits: The TCR clusters that emerged in the first cohort tended, a later analysis found, to co-occur in the roughly 130 validation repertoires.

This CDR3 has 13 amino acids. Trimming pared 7 bases from V and 0 bases from J, leaving 12 bases between. The germline CDR1 and CDR2 sequences are SQVTM and ANQGSEA. The sample was PBMCs. The chain carries TRBV29-1 and TRBJ1-1, with D possibly being TRBD1 (5 bases). This receptor was taken from a man younger than 45 in good health and CMV-seropositive. Here the CDR3 reads CSAFRDLNTEAFF. The CDR3 nucleotides are TGCAGCGCCTTCAGGGACTTGAACACTGAAGCTTTCTTT.